A single sample gave rise to the 9 T cell receptor beta chains below, sequenced in a study of cytomegalovirus exposure and HLA in healthy donors. The PCR had 60 Vbeta and 13 Jbeta primers. Some clones are missing from TCRdb's copy, which holds only in-frame ones; the method was immunoSEQ multiplex PCR. The repertoire includes some 80,000 clones, more than 60% of them detected once, and around 15% sits in the top ten. Specimen: PBMCs. These receptors came from a human donor in good health.

This sequence joins TRBV5-1 and TRBJ2-7, with 7 bases aligning to TRBD1. With V trimmed by 1 base and J by 5 bases, 9 bases remained unmatched. Germline-derived CDR1 and CDR2 are SGHRS and YFSETQ. The CDR3 runs to 15 residues. The CDR3 reads CASSLSRGPYHEQYF. CDR3 nucleotide sequence: TGCGCCAGCAGCTTGTCAAGGGGGCCCTATCACGAGCAGTACTTC.

The V call is TRBV15, the J call TRBJ1-6, with D possibly TRBD1 on 5 matching bases. The germline CDR1 and CDR2 sequences are LNHNV and YYDKDF (reference sequence). The V end lost 4 bases, the J end lost 0 bases, and 13 bases lay between the germline ends. The CDR3 covers 17 residues. CDR3 in amino acids: CATSTSWGDSYNSPLHF. The CDR3 DNA sequence: TGTGCCACCAGCACGAGCTGGGGGGACTCCTATAATTCACCCCTCCACTTT.

V usage is TRBV18 and J usage is TRBJ1-1; D is undetermined. V shed 2 bases and J shed 1 base, with 11 bases lying between them. Per the germline V gene, CDR1 is KGHSH and CDR2 is LQKENI. The CDR3 has 15 amino acids. CDR3 bases: TGTGCCAGCTCACCAAAGGAGGGAAGGAACACTGAAGCTTTCTTT. Its translation: CASSPKEGRNTEAFF.

This clone appeared a few times. The rearrangement links TRBV19 to TRBJ2-3; 8 nucleotides line up with TRBD2. This CDR3 is 18 amino acids long. V gave up 6 bases and J gave up 2 bases; unmatched junction bases: 16. Germline loops: CDR1 LNHDA, CDR2 SQIVND (reference sequence). For the CDR3, the DNA is TGTGCCAGTAGCATCGGGGGGGCTCTTTATCTCCCCACAGATACGCAGTATTTT. Translating it yields CASSIGGALYLPTDTQYF.

This chain uses TRBV2 with TRBJ2-7, with 7 bases aligning to TRBD1. The V gene's germline CDR1 is SNHLY and CDR2 FYNNEI. This CDR3 is built from 12 residues. Unmatched junction bases numbered 8, after V lost 10 bases and J lost 5 bases. The CDR3 DNA follows: TGTGCCATCGGGGCAGGGGGTGACGAGCAGTACTTC. It translates to CAIGAGGDEQYF.

The chain links TRBV19 to TRBJ2-7, with 7 bases identical to TRBD2. Germline trimming cut 4 bases from V and 2 bases from J; bases unmatched to any gene: 17. From germline, CDR1 is LNHDA and CDR2 SQIVND (reference sequence). The CDR3 covers 18 residues. The CDR3 sequence is CASSTAGRTSDNTYEQYF. In DNA form, the CDR3 reads TGTGCCAGTAGTACGGCCGGTCGAACTAGCGATAATACCTACGAGCAGTACTTC.

The chain links TRBV11-3 to TRBJ1-3; D ambiguous. V lost 0 bases and J 4 bases, leaving 4 bases between the germline ends. Germline CDR1 and CDR2: SGHNT and YENEEA. The CDR3 length is 13 residues. For the CDR3, the DNA is TGTGCCAGCAGCTTAGACGGGGGAAACACCATATATTTT. This gives the protein CASSLDGGNTIYF. The whole variable domain, remainder taken from reference TRBV11-3 and TRBJ1-3, is EAGVVQSPRYKIIEKKQPVAFWCNPISGHNTLYWYLQNLGQGPELLIRYENEEAVDDSQLPKDRFSAERLKGVDSTLKIQPAELGDSAVYLCASSLDGGNTIYFGEGSWLTVV.

The V call is TRBV7-8, the J call TRBJ2-1, with 10 bases identical to TRBD2. There are 16 residues in the CDR3. CDR1 and CDR2 from the germline V gene are SGHVS and FQNEAQ. V was pared by 3 bases and J by 4 bases, with 6 bases of the junction left unmatched. In DNA form, the CDR3 reads TGTGCCAGCAGCTTTCTAGCGGGGGCCCTTTACAATGAGCAGTTCTTC. Translation gives CASSFLAGALYNEQFF.

The V call is TRBV5-1, the J call TRBJ2-4; TRBD2 matches at 9 bases. This CDR3 is built from 18 residues. Germline V gene data show CDR1 as SGHRS and CDR2 as YFSETQ. The J segment lost 0 bases and the V segment lost 4 bases, leaving 11 bases of the junction unmatched. In DNA, the CDR3 is TGCGCCAGCAGCCGTAGCGGGGGTTCCCAAATAGCCAAAAACATTCAGTACTTC. Amino acid sequence: CASSRSGGSQIAKNIQYF.